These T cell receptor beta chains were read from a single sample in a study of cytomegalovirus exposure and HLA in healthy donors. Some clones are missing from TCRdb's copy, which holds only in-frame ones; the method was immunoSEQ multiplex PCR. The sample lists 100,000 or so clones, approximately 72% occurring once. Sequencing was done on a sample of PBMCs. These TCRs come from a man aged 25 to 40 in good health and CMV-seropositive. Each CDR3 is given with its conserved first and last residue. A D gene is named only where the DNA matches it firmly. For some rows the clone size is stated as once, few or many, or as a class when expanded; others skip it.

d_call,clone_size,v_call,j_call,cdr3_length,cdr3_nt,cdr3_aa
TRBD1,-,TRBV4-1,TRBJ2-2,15,TGCGCCAGCAGCCCCGGGGCAGGGGGTACCGGGGAGCTGTTTTTT,CASSPGAGGTGELFF
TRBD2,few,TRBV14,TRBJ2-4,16,TGTGCCAGCAGCCAACTTGGTAGCGGGGGATCGGACATTCAGTACTTC,CASSQLGSGGSDIQYF
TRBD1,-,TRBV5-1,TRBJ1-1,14,TGCGCCAGCAGCCCCACAGGGGACAACACTGAAGCTTTCTTT,CASSPTGDNTEAFF
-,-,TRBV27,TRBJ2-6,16,TGTGCCACCGTCAGGGGCAGGGCCTCTGGGGCCAACGTCCTGACTTTC,CATVRGRASGANVLTF
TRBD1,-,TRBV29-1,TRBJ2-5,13,TGCAGCGTTGGAGGGAACAGGGGAGAGACCCAGTACTTC,CSVGGNRGETQYF
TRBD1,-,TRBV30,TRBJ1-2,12,TGTGCCTGGAATGGGGGGACAGCTAGCTACACCTTC,CAWNGGTASYTF
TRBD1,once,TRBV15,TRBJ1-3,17,TGTGCCACCAGCAGACAGGGACAGGGCCCATCTGGAAACACCATATATTTT,CATSRQGQGPSGNTIYF
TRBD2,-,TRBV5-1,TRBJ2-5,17,TGCGCCAGCAGCTTGTCCGGGGTAGCGGGGGCCCAAGAGACCCAGTACTTC,CASSLSGVAGAQETQYF
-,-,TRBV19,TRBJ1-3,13,TGTGCCAGCGTGACAAATTCTGGAAACACCATATATTTT,CASVTNSGNTIYF
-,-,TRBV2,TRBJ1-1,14,TGTGCCAGCAGTGAAGCCCCAGTGAACACTGAAGCTTTCTTT,CASSEAPVNTEAFF
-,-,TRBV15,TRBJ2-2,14,TGTGCCACCAGCATGGAGTTCAACACCGGGGAGCTGTTTTTT,CATSMEFNTGELFF
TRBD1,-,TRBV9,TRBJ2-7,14,TGTGCCAGCAGCCCCCCACAGGGGCTAAGGGAGCAGTACTTC,CASSPPQGLREQYF
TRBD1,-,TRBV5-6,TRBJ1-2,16,TGTGCCAGCAGCTTGGTAGACCGAGACAGGGGCCGGGGCTACACCTTC,CASSLVDRDRGRGYTF
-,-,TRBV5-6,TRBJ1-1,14,TGTGCCAGCAGCTTGGGGACATCGAACACTGAAGCTTTCTTT,CASSLGTSNTEAFF